This T cell receptor beta chain was observed in a study of blood T cell repertoires in COVID-19. Overall study: Sites in the United States, Italy and Spain provided acute and convalescent COVID-19 samples. T cells, B-cell-depleted T cells, or PBMCs supplied cDNA or gDNA.

Participants' reported clinical history set cohort assignment. Here immunoSEQ multiplex PCR was the method, and the copy in TCRdb shows in-frame clones only, minus some. Of some 190,000 clones in the sample, roughly 80% were seen once. V lost 4 bases, J lost 1 base, and 17 bases lay in between. The CDR3 has 16 residues. Germline values: CDR1 SGHDT, CDR2 YYEEEE. The sequencing input was PBMCs or T cells enriched from blood (not recorded which). The receptor was isolated from a young woman who had recovered from COVID-19. The chain uses TRBV5-6 and TRBJ1-2; tentatively, D is TRBD1 (6 bases). The CDR3 region has the DNA TGTGCCAGCAGCGACTCCTCCAGGGGCCATAACTATGGCTACACCTTC. Protein product: CASSDSSRGHNYGYTF.